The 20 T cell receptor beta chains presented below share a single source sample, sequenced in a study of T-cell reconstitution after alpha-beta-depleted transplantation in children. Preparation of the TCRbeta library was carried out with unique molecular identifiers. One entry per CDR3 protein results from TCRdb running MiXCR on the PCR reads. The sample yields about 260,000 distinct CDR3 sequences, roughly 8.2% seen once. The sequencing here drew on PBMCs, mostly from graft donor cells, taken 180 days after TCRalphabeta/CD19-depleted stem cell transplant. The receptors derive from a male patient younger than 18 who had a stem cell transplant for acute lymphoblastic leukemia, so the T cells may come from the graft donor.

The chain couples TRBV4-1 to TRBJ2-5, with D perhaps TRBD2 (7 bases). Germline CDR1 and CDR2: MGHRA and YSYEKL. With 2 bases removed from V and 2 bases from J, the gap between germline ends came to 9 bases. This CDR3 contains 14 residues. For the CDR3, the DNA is TGCGCCAGCAGCCAAAGGGGGGGACAAGAGACCCAGTACTTC. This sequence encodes CASSQRGGQETQYF.

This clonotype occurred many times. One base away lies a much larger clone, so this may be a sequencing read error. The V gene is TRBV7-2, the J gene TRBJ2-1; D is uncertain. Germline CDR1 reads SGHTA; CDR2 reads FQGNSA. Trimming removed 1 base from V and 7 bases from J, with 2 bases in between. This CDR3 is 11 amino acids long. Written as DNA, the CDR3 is TGTGCCAGCAGCTTAGAAAATGAGCAGTTCTTC. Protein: CASSLENEQFF. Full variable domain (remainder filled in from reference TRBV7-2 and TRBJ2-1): GAGVSQSPSNKVTEKGKDVELRCDPISGHTALYWYRQSLGQGLEFLIYFQGNSAPDKSGLPSDRFSAERTGGSVSTLTIQRTQQEDSAVYLCASSLENEQFFGPGTRLTVL.

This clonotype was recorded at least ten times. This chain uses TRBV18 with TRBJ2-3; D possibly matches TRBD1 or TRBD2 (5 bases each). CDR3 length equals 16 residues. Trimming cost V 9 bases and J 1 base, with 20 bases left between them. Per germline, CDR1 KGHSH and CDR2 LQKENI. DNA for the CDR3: TGTGCCAGTACCCTGGGACGTGACGGACGCACAGATACGCAGTATTTT. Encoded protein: CASTLGRDGRTDTQYF.

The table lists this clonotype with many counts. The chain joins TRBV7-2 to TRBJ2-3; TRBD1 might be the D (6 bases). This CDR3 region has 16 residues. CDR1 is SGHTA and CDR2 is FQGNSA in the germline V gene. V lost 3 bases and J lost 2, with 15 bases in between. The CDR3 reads CASSFPRDTYTDTQYF. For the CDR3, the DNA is TGTGCCAGCAGCTTCCCCCGGGACACTTACACAGATACGCAGTATTTT.

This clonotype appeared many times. The CDR3 nucleotides are TGTGCCAGCAGGTCCCAGACCGGGGAGCTGTTTTTT. Amino acid sequence: CASRSQTGELFF. The chain links TRBV7-2 to TRBJ2-2; D is unclear. This CDR3 has 12 residues. The germline gives CDR1 SGHTA, CDR2 FQGNSA. The V end was cut by 6 bases, the J end by 5 bases, with 7 bases between.

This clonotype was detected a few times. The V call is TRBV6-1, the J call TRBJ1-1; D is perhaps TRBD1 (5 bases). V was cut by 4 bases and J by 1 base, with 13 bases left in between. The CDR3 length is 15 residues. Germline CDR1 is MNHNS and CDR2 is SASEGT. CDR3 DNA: TGTGCCAGCAGTGTCCTTCGGGGCCCGAACACTGAAGCTTTCTTT. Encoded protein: CASSVLRGPNTEAFF.

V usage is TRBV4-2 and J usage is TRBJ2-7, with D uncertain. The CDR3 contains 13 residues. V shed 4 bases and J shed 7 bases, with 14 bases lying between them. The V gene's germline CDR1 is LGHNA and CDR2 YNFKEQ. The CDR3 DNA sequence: TGTGCCAGCAGCCCCGGGCTCACCCGAGAGCAGTACTTC. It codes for CASSPGLTREQYF.

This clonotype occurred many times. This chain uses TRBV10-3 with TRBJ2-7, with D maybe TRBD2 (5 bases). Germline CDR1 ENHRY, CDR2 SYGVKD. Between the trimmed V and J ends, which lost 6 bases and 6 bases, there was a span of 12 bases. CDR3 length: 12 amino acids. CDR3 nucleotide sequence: TGTGCCATCAGAGCTAGCCCGGGCGAGCAGTACTTC. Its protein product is CAIRASPGEQYF.

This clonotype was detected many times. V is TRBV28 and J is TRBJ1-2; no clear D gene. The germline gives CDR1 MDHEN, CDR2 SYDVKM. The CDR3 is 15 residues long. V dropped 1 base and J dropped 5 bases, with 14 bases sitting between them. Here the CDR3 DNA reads TGTGCCAGCAGTTTATCCACGGGCCGCGGGTATGGCTACACCTTC. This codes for CASSLSTGRGYGYTF.

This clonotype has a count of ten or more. CDR3 sequence: CSASLGRAGVGETQYF. The CDR3 DNA is TGCAGTGCTAGCTTGGGAAGGGCAGGGGTGGGTGAGACCCAGTACTTC. V usage is TRBV20-1 and J usage is TRBJ2-5, with a weak D call TRBD1 (6 bases). CDR1 and CDR2 (germline): DFQATT, SNEGSKA (reference sequence). V lost 3 bases to trimming and J lost 5 bases, with 22 bases between them. This CDR3 comprises 16 residues.

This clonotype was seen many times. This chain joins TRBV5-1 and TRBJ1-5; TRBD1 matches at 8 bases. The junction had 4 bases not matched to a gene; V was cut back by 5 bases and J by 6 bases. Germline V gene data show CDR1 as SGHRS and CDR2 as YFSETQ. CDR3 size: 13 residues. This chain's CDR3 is CASRATGGQPQHF. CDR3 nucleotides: TGCGCCAGCAGGGCTACAGGGGGTCAGCCCCAGCATTTT.

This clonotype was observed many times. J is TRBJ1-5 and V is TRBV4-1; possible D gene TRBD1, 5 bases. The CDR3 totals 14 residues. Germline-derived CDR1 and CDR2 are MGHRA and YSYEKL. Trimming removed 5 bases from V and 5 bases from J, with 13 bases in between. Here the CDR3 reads CASSKTDDHQPQHF. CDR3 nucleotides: TGCGCCAGCAGCAAGACAGACGACCATCAGCCCCAGCATTTT.

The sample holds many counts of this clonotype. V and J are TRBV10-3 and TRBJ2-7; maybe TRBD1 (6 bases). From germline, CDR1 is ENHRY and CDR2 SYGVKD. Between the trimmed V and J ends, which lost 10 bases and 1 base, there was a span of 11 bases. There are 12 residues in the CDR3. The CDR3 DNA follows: TGTGCCACCGGGACACCTTCCTACGAGCAGTACTTC. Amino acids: CATGTPSYEQYF.

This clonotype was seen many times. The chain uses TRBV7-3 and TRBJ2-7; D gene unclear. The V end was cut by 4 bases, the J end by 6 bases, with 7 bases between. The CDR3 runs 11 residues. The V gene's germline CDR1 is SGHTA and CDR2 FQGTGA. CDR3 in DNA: TGTGCCAGCAGCTCTGGTTCCGAGCAGTACTTC. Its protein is CASSSGSEQYF.

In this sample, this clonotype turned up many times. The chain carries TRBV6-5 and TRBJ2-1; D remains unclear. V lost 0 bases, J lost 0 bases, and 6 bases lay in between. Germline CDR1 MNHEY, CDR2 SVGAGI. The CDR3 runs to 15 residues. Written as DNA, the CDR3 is TGTGCCAGCAGTTACTCGGCTAGCTCCTACAATGAGCAGTTCTTC. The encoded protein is CASSYSASSYNEQFF.

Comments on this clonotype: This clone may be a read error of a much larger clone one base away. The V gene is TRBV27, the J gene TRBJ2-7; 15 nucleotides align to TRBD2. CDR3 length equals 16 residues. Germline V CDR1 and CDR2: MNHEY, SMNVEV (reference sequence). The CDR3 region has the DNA TGTGCCAGCAGTTCCGGGACTAGCGGGAGGTCCTACGAGGAGTACTTC. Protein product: CASSSGTSGRSYEEYF.

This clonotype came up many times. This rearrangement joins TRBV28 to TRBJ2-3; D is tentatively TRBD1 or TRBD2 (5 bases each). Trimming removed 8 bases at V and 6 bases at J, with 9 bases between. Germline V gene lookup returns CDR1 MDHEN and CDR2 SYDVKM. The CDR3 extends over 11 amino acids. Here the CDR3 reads CASWGSDTQYF. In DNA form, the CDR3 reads TGTGCCAGCTGGGGGTCGGATACGCAGTATTTT.

CDR3 loop: CASSAPLGLAGGYEQYF. The CDR3 bases are TGTGCCAGCAGCGCGCCCCTCGGACTAGCGGGAGGCTACGAGCAGTACTTC. The V gene is TRBV7-8, the J gene TRBJ2-7; TRBD2 matches 14 bases. The V and J ends lost 5 bases and 3 bases, in that order; junction bases with no gene match: 9. The CDR3 loop spans 17 amino acids. Germline V gene lookup returns CDR1 SGHVS and CDR2 FQNEAQ.

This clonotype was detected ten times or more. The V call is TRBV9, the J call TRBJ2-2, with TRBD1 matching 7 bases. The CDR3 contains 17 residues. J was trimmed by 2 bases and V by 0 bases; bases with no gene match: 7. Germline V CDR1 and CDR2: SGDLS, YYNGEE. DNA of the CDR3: TGTGCCAGCAGCGTAGCCCGACAGGGAAAAAACACCGGGGAGCTGTTTTTT. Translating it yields CASSVARQGKNTGELFF.

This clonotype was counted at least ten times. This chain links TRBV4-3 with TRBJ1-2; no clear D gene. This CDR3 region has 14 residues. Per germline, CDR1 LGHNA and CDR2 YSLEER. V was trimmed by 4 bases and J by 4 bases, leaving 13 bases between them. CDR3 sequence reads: CASSPLGEAYGYTF. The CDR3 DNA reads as TGCGCCAGCAGCCCCCTCGGGGAGGCCTATGGCTACACCTTC.